What follows are 30 T cell receptor beta chains derived from one specimen sequenced in a study of T cell responses to AZD1222 COVID-19 vaccine. The protocol was immunoSEQ multiplex PCR, while the TCRdb copy is restricted to in-frame clones and leaves out a portion. In the table there are about 190,000 clones, around nine tenths of which are singletons. Sequencing was performed on peripheral blood, taken 28 days after the second dose of the MenACWY control vaccine. The receptors originated from an adult who received the MenACWY meningococcal vaccine as a control.

The rearrangement joins TRBV7-2 to TRBJ1-5, with TRBD1 matching 7 bases. The trim removed 5 bases at V and 1 base at J, leaving 8 bases unmatched. This CDR3 has 16 amino acids. CDR1 is SGHTA, CDR2 FQGNSA, per germline. This CDR3 reads CASSLLGTVSNQPQHF. DNA for the CDR3: TGTGCCAGCAGCCTCCTTGGGACAGTGAGCAATCAGCCCCAGCATTTT.

The gene calls are TRBV6-5 and TRBJ1-6; unclear D gene. This CDR3 comprises 14 residues. Trimming took 6 bases from V and 8 from J, leaving 14 bases between them. Germline CDR1 and CDR2: MNHEY and SVGAGI. Here the CDR3 reads CASSRELRDSPLHF. CDR3 DNA sequence: TGTGCCAGCAGCCGGGAGCTGAGGGATTCACCCCTCCACTTT.

This clone was detected only a few times. The chain employs TRBV19 and TRBJ2-5, with a weak D call TRBD1 (6 bases). Germline CDR1 reads LNHDA; CDR2 reads SQIVND (reference sequence). This CDR3 has 12 amino acids. The V end was cut by 11 bases, the J end by 1 base, with 11 bases between. The CDR3 here is CAQGHPQETQYF. In nucleotides, the CDR3 is TGTGCCCAGGGGCATCCCCAAGAGACCCAGTACTTC.

The V gene is TRBV6-2 or TRBV6-3, the J gene TRBJ2-7, with D perhaps matching TRBD2 (6 bases). V was clipped by 8 bases and J by 6 bases, with 17 bases between them. Germline assignment: CDR1 MNHEY and CDR2 SVGEGT. The CDR3 covers 13 residues. This CDR3 is CASRSTSLGEQYF. CDR3 nucleotide sequence: TGTGCCAGCCGTTCTACTAGCCTGGGCGAGCAGTACTTC.

This chain uses TRBV4-1 with TRBJ2-3, with TRBD2 matching 7 bases. The CDR3 has 18 residues. CDR1 MGHRA and CDR2 YSYEKL come from the germline V gene. The V gene end was trimmed by 2 bases and the J gene end by 3 bases; junction bases not matched to a gene: 14. The CDR3 DNA is TGCGCCAGCAGCCAACCCAAAGGGCGGGAGACGTTAACAGATACGCAGTATTTT. It yields the protein CASSQPKGRETLTDTQYF.

The gene calls are TRBV30 and TRBJ1-5, with D uncertain. The length of the CDR3 is 13 residues. Germline values: CDR1 GTSNPN, CDR2 SVGIG (reference sequence). The V and J ends lost 2 bases and 4 bases respectively, with 9 bases between them. For the CDR3, the DNA is TGTGCCTGGAGTCCCACCCTGAATCAGCCCCAGCATTTT. It codes for CAWSPTLNQPQHF. The whole variable domain, filled in from reference TRBV30 and TRBJ1-5, reads SQTIHQWPATLVQPVGSPLSLECTVEGTSNPNLYWYRQAAGRGLQLLFYSVGIGQISSEVPQNLSASRPQDRQFILSSKKLLLSDSGFYLCAWSPTLNQPQHFGDGTRLSIL.

The chain is built from TRBV27 and TRBJ2-2; 11 bases fit TRBD2. The J segment lost 1 base and the V segment lost 6 bases, leaving 4 bases of the junction unmatched. This CDR3 has 16 residues. The germline V gene encodes CDR1 MNHEY and CDR2 SMNVEV (reference sequence). The CDR3 spells CASRGLAEKNTGELFF. In DNA, the CDR3 is TGTGCCAGCAGGGGACTAGCGGAGAAGAACACCGGGGAGCTGTTTTTT.

V gene TRBV30 combines with J gene TRBJ1-1; possible D gene TRBD1, 5 bases. The CDR3 consists of 13 residues. Germline-derived CDR1 and CDR2 are GTSNPN and SVGIG (reference sequence). V was pared by 8 bases and J by 0 bases, with 13 bases between. The CDR3 DNA follows: TGTGCCGGGGGGGACGGTTTGAACACTGAAGCTTTCTTT. Translating it yields CAGGDGLNTEAFF.

This chain connects TRBV9 to TRBJ2-5, with 12 bases aligning to TRBD2. Germline-derived CDR1 and CDR2 are SGDLS and YYNGEE. The CDR3 runs 15 residues. The J segment lost 5 bases and the V segment lost 3 bases, leaving 5 bases of the junction unmatched. The CDR3 nucleotides read TGTGCCAGCAGCGGGACTAGCGGGAATACGGAGACCCAGTACTTC. Amino acids: CASSGTSGNTETQYF.

The rearrangement links TRBV19 to TRBJ1-2; the D is unclear. Per germline, CDR1 LNHDA and CDR2 SQIVND (reference sequence). V dropped 6 bases and J dropped 8 bases, with 19 bases sitting between them. The CDR3 runs to 14 residues. The DNA of the CDR3 is TGTGCCAGTAGACCGGGAAAAAACTTTGGCGGCTACACCTTC. It encodes CASRPGKNFGGYTF.

The chain joins TRBV28 to TRBJ1-1, with TRBD1 as a possible D gene (6 bases). The germline V gene encodes CDR1 MDHEN and CDR2 SYDVKM. The V and J ends lost 4 bases and 1 base respectively, with 13 bases between them. This CDR3 contains 15 residues. CDR3 bases: TGTGCCAGCAGTTCCCACAGGGTGGCGAACACTGAAGCTTTCTTT. This encodes CASSSHRVANTEAFF.

The J gene is TRBJ1-2, the V gene TRBV10-3, with no clear D. Trimming cost V 8 bases and J 1 base, with 8 bases left between them. The CDR3 is made up of 12 amino acids. Germline loops: CDR1 ENHRY, CDR2 SYGVKD. As DNA, the CDR3 is TGTGCCATCTTCTACAGTAACTATGGCTACACCTTC. Its protein product is CAIFYSNYGYTF.

The J gene is TRBJ1-2, the V gene TRBV15; 7 bases line up with TRBD1. The length of the CDR3 is 13 residues. The V segment lost 8 bases and the J segment 2 bases; nucleotides outside the gene matches: 5. Per germline, CDR1 LNHNV and CDR2 YYDKDF (reference sequence). The CDR3 DNA is TGTGCCACCCCACAGGGGAGGAACTATGGCTACACCTTC. Its protein is CATPQGRNYGYTF.

The gene calls are TRBV10-1 and TRBJ2-2; 7 bases are a match to TRBD1. Germline V gene data show CDR1 as WNHNN and CDR2 as SYGVQD (reference sequence). This CDR3 comprises 15 residues. V dropped 3 bases and J dropped 1; count of bases not matched to a gene: 2. For the CDR3, the DNA is TGCGCCAGCAGTGACGACAGGGTGAACACCGGGGAGCTGTTTTTT. This sequence encodes CASSDDRVNTGELFF.

This chain connects TRBV9 to TRBJ2-2; D is tentatively TRBD1 or TRBD2 (5 bases each). From germline, CDR1 is SGDLS and CDR2 YYNGEE. V lost 0 bases, J lost 5 bases, and 14 bases lay in between. There are 16 residues in the CDR3. As DNA, the CDR3 is TGTGCCAGCAGCGTAGCTGGGGGTCAATTTACCGGGGAGCTGTTTTTT. Translation: CASSVAGGQFTGELFF. Together with reference TRBV9 and TRBJ2-2, the CDR3 gives the full variable domain: DSGVTQTPKHLITATGQRVTLRCSPRSGDLSVYWYQQSLDQGLQFLIQYYNGEERAKGNILERFSAQQFPDLHSELNLSSLELGDSALYFCASSVAGGQFTGELFFGEGSRLTVL.

The chain uses TRBV6-2 or TRBV6-3 and TRBJ1-2; D ambiguous. Germline V gives CDR1 MNHEY, CDR2 SVGEGT. The CDR3 has 13 amino acids. With 2 bases removed from V and 4 bases from J, the gap between germline ends came to 8 bases. CDR3 region: CASSYDGPYGYTF. The CDR3 nucleotides are TGTGCCAGCAGTTACGACGGGCCCTATGGCTACACCTTC.

The V gene is TRBV2, the J gene TRBJ2-1, with D unresolved. Germline CDR1 and CDR2: SNHLY and FYNNEI. This CDR3 region has 12 residues. V lost 3 bases, J lost 4 bases, and 4 bases lay in between. Here the CDR3 reads CASSDPYNEQFF. CDR3 nucleotides: TGTGCCAGCAGTGACCCGTACAATGAGCAGTTCTTC.

This clone was counted a single time. The chain couples TRBV5-1 to TRBJ2-7; tentatively, D is TRBD2 (5 bases). CDR1 and CDR2 from the germline V gene are SGHRS and YFSETQ. The CDR3 covers 18 residues. The V and J ends lost 4 bases and 2 bases respectively, with 25 bases between them. CDR3 protein: CASSVGPGGFKSAYEQYF. CDR3 nucleotides: TGCGCCAGCAGCGTTGGTCCAGGCGGGTTCAAGTCCGCCTACGAGCAGTACTTC.

The genes are TRBV28 and TRBJ1-5; D gene ambiguous. The germline V gene encodes CDR1 MDHEN and CDR2 SYDVKM. Trimming pared 3 bases from V and 2 bases from J, leaving 14 bases between. The CDR3 sequence is 16 residues long. CDR3 sequence (DNA): TGTGCCAGCAGTTTTAGTGAGGGAATGGGCAATCAGCCCCAGCATTTT. It codes for CASSFSEGMGNQPQHF.

The chain carries TRBV7-6 and TRBJ1-3; D call uncertain. This CDR3 is built from 14 residues. Trimming shortened V by 4 bases and J by 4 bases, and 11 bases separated the two germline ends. CDR1 is SGHVS, CDR2 FNYEAQ, per germline. CDR3 amino acids: CASSWRGYGNTIYF. The CDR3 nucleotides read TGTGCCAGCAGCTGGAGAGGGTACGGAAACACCATATATTTT.

Only one count was recorded for this clone. This chain connects TRBV7-3 to TRBJ2-5; D may match TRBD1 or TRBD2 (6 bases each). The CDR3 is made up of 13 amino acids. Germline V CDR1 and CDR2: SGHTA, FQGTGA. Trimming took off 2 bases at V and 5 bases at J, with 9 bases between the two ends. The CDR3 coding sequence is TGTGCCAGCAGCTTAGGGGGGCGGGAGACCCAGTACTTC. It codes for CASSLGGRETQYF.

This clone was seen a single time. The gene calls are TRBV28 and TRBJ1-3; no firm D call. V gave up 3 bases and J gave up 1 base, with 10 bases separating them. The CDR3 has 15 amino acids. The germline CDR1 and CDR2 sequences are MDHEN and SYDVKM. The CDR3 nucleotides are TGTGCCAGCAGTTTTTTAACGTGGTCTGGAAACACCATATATTTT. This encodes CASSFLTWSGNTIYF.

This clone was observed once. The CDR3 DNA sequence: TGTGCCAGCAGCTCAGGTCACCCCTACGAGCAGTACTTC. Translated: CASSSGHPYEQYF. V is TRBV5-8 and J is TRBJ2-7; no firm D call. V was pared by 3 bases and J by 2 bases, with 9 bases between. Germline V CDR1 and CDR2: SGHTS, YDEGEE. CDR3 length equals 13 residues.

The V gene is TRBV30, the J gene TRBJ1-5, with a weak D call TRBD1 (6 bases). The CDR3 contains 15 residues. The germline V gene encodes CDR1 GTSNPN and CDR2 SVGIG (reference sequence). Deletions cut 7 bases from V and 0 bases from J, with 16 bases between. The CDR3 DNA sequence: TGTGCCTTTACAACGCAGGGGTATAGCAATCAGCCCCAGCATTTT. It specifies CAFTTQGYSNQPQHF.

The rearrangement links TRBV28 to TRBJ2-1; D is perhaps TRBD1 (6 bases). Germline loops: CDR1 MDHEN, CDR2 SYDVKM. V dropped 8 bases and J dropped 11 bases, with 22 bases sitting between them. This CDR3 comprises 14 residues. CDR3 sequence reads: CASSRDTIHQKQFF. The DNA of the CDR3 is TGTGCCAGCTCCCGGGACACCATCCACCAGAAGCAGTTCTTC.

The CDR3 spells CSVEALARRTGELFF. The CDR3 nucleotides read TGCAGCGTTGAAGCCCTAGCGCGAAGAACCGGGGAGCTGTTTTTT. This rearrangement joins TRBV29-1 to TRBJ2-2; perhaps TRBD2 as D (6 bases). The CDR3 is 15 residues long. Trimming took off 1 base at V and 5 bases at J, with 14 bases between the two ends. The V gene's germline CDR1 is SQVTM and CDR2 ANQGSEA.

The rearrangement uses TRBV2 and TRBJ1-2; 7 bases align to TRBD1. The CDR3 totals 11 residues. The ends lost 5 bases at V and 11 bases at J; junction bases unmatched: 5. Looked up from germline, CDR1 is SNHLY and CDR2 is FYNNEI. In DNA form, the CDR3 reads TGTGCCAGCAGTCGACAGGGCTTTTACACCTTC. Its translation is CASSRQGFYTF.

The rearrangement joins TRBV7-3 to TRBJ2-7; 7 bases agree with TRBD2. Unmatched junction bases numbered 11, after V lost 6 bases and J lost 3 bases. CDR1 SGHTA and CDR2 FQGTGA come from the germline V gene. The CDR3 is made up of 15 amino acids. DNA for the CDR3: TGTGCCAGCAGTACATACGGGACGGGAGGCTACGAGCAGTACTTC. As protein: CASSTYGTGGYEQYF.

This rearrangement joins TRBV20-1 to TRBJ1-2; 9 bases line up with TRBD1. This CDR3 contains 14 residues. The V segment lost 3 bases and the J segment 6 bases; nucleotides outside the gene matches: 8. Germline V gene sequence: CDR1 DFQATT, CDR2 SNEGSKA (reference sequence). The CDR3 protein is CSASSLYRGHGYTF. The CDR3 DNA follows: TGCAGTGCTAGTTCCCTTTACAGGGGGCATGGCTACACCTTC.

This clone was observed a single time. CDR3 nucleotides: TGTGCCAGCAGCTTGGAAAGAGGGACTAACTATGGCTACACCTTC. It specifies CASSLERGTNYGYTF. J is TRBJ1-2 and V is TRBV6-6; D unclear. The germline CDR1 and CDR2 sequences are MNHNY and SVGAGI (reference sequence). Trimming removed 6 bases at V and 0 bases at J, with 14 bases between. The CDR3 has 15 amino acids.